This section outlines one T cell receptor beta chain sequence together with its context. In the original analysis: By means of reference gene primer amplification, nucleated cell counts were estimated. Libraries were prepared by immunoSEQ multiplex PCR; TCRdb keeps only in-frame clonotypes and omits some of them. For V, J and clone size, that table is used; D and trimming come from the DNA. The sample carries around 260,000 clones, roughly 85% recorded once. This sample is part of a study of blood T cell repertoires in COVID-19. Turning to the study itself: Whether acute or convalescent, the COVID-19 samples came from the United States, Italy and Spain. Sources were T cells, B-cell-depleted T cells, or PBMCs; the material itself was cDNA or gDNA.

The V and J ends lost 8 bases and 4 bases respectively, with 17 bases between them. The germline V gene has CDR1 MGHDK and CDR2 SYGVNS. CDR3 length: 14 residues. This rearrangement joins TRBV25-1 to TRBJ1-2; D remains ambiguous. This receptor was identified in a woman in her fifties or sixties who had recovered from COVID-19. The sample comprised peripheral blood. The CDR3 region is CASAPAGEGYGYTF. In DNA form, the CDR3 reads TGTGCCAGCGCCCCCGCCGGAGAGGGCTATGGCTACACCTTC.